This passage covers 20 T cell receptor beta chains from one sample sequenced in a study of identical twins. Using its own MiXCR run on the 5' RACE reads, TCRdb lists one record per CDR3 protein. The sample yields around 960,000 distinct CDR3 sequences, roughly an eighth seen once. Separately, the same data were catalogued under a study of yellow fever vaccine responses in identical twins.

The sequenced sample consisted of PBMCs. All receptors come from a woman younger than 30 in good health.

This clonotype appeared a few times. The chain joins TRBV19 to TRBJ2-3; 8 bases are a match to TRBD2. The germline V gene encodes CDR1 LNHDA and CDR2 SQIVND (reference sequence). V was pared by 6 bases and J by 0 bases, with 11 bases of the junction left unmatched. The CDR3 runs 17 residues. The CDR3 DNA reads as TGTGCCAGTAGCCCAGCGGGGGCCGTTTTTAGCACAGATACGCAGTATTTT. This encodes CASSPAGAVFSTDTQYF. Variable domain in full (rest from reference TRBV19 and TRBJ2-3): DGGITQSPKYLFRKEGQNVTLSCEQNLNHDAMYWYRQDPGQGLRLIYYSQIVNDFQKGDIAEGYSVSREKKESFPLTVTSAQKNPTAFYLCASSPAGAVFSTDTQYFGPGTRLTVL.

This chain uses TRBV3-1 with TRBJ2-6; D is unresolved. The CDR3 has 15 amino acids. The germline gives CDR1 LGHDT, CDR2 YNNKEL (reference sequence). V was shortened by 0 bases and J by 0 bases, with 3 bases between the two germline ends. The CDR3 nucleotides read TGTGCCAGCAGCCAAGACCGCTCTGGGGCCAACGTCCTGACTTTC. Amino acid sequence: CASSQDRSGANVLTF.

The chain is built from TRBV24-1 and TRBJ1-2; unclear D gene. Germline CDR1 and CDR2: KGHDR and SFDVKD. CDR3 length: 12 amino acids. Trimming pared 5 bases from V and 2 bases from J, leaving 5 bases between. The CDR3 DNA follows: TGTGCCACCAGTGCGGCCAACTATGGCTACACCTTC. Translation gives CATSAANYGYTF.

The chain joins TRBV29-1 to TRBJ2-7; D possibly corresponds to TRBD1 (5 bases). The CDR3 loop spans 17 amino acids. Germline V lookup: CDR1 SQVTM, CDR2 ANQGSEA. V shed 1 base and J shed 0 bases, with 19 bases lying between them. The CDR3 region is CSVEGGKGPRDSYEQYF. In nucleotides, the CDR3 is TGCAGCGTTGAAGGGGGCAAGGGGCCAAGGGACTCCTACGAGCAGTACTTC.

This rearrangement joins TRBV7-2 to TRBJ1-1, with D possibly TRBD1 on 5 matching bases. This CDR3 comprises 14 residues. Trimming took off 5 bases at V and 4 bases at J, with 14 bases between the two ends. Germline assignment: CDR1 SGHTA and CDR2 FQGNSA. In DNA form, the CDR3 reads TGTGCCAGCAGCCCGGACCGACAGCTCACTGAAGCTTTCTTT. Its protein product is CASSPDRQLTEAFF.

This rearrangement joins TRBV28 to TRBJ2-1; TRBD2 agrees at 11 bases. CDR1 and CDR2 from the germline V gene are MDHEN and SYDVKM. The CDR3 totals 14 residues. V was pared by 8 bases and J by 4 bases, with 4 bases of the junction left unmatched. CDR3 in DNA: TGTGCCAGCCTCACTAGCGGGGGTTACAATGAGCAGTTCTTC. It yields the protein CASLTSGGYNEQFF.

This sequence joins TRBV24-1 and TRBJ2-4; D gene unclear. The CDR3 consists of 16 residues. Trimming took off 5 bases at V and 0 bases at J, with 13 bases between the two ends. CDR1 and CDR2 (germline): KGHDR, SFDVKD. In DNA form, the CDR3 reads TGTGCCACCAGTGTCCTGGACGAGATAGCCAAAAACATTCAGTACTTC. Residues: CATSVLDEIAKNIQYF.

In this sample, this clonotype turned up many times. The CDR3 loop reads CATSSSGGAPEQFF. CDR3 bases: TGTGCCACCTCGTCTAGCGGGGGGGCACCTGAGCAGTTCTTC. The chain joins TRBV10-3 to TRBJ2-1, with 12 bases lining up with TRBD2. The CDR3 covers 14 residues. Germline CDR1 and CDR2: ENHRY and SYGVKD. After removal of 10 bases from V and 9 bases from J, the junction contained 10 bases not matched to a gene.

The rearrangement uses TRBV6-1 and TRBJ2-7; 7 bases line up with TRBD1. CDR1 and CDR2 from the germline V gene are MNHNS and SASEGT. CDR3 length: 14 residues. The V segment lost 1 base and the J segment 0 bases; nucleotides outside the gene matches: 0. The CDR3: CASSEGDSSYEQYF. The CDR3 DNA sequence: TGTGCCAGCAGTGAAGGGGACAGCTCCTACGAGCAGTACTTC.

The table lists this clonotype with many counts. The chain recombines TRBV5-1 with TRBJ1-1, with a tentative D call TRBD1 (5 bases). This CDR3 is 13 amino acids long. V lost 5 bases and J 1 base, leaving 9 bases between the germline ends. Germline CDR1 SGHRS, CDR2 YFSETQ. CDR3 protein: CASRGLKNTEAFF. In DNA, the CDR3 is TGCGCCAGCAGGGGACTGAAGAACACTGAAGCTTTCTTT.

V and J are TRBV24-1 and TRBJ2-1, with a possible D match to TRBD1 (5 bases). The CDR3 spans 16 residues. Trimming left V 5 bases short and J 1 base short, with 14 bases between. Germline V gives CDR1 KGHDR, CDR2 SFDVKD. The DNA for the CDR3 is TGTGCCACCAGTGCCACCAGGGTTGGATCCTACAATGAGCAGTTCTTC. It encodes CATSATRVGSYNEQFF.

This clonotype has only a few counts. The V gene is TRBV10-2, the J gene TRBJ2-7; a weak D match, TRBD2 (5 bases). Deletions cut 7 bases from V and 2 bases from J, with 18 bases between. This CDR3 contains 15 residues. In germline, CDR1 is WSHSY, CDR2 SAAADI. The CDR3 reads CASKDGGGNAYEQYF. The CDR3, as DNA: TGCGCCAGCAAGGATGGCGGAGGTAACGCCTACGAGCAGTACTTC.

V and J are TRBV6-1 and TRBJ1-4, with D possibly matching TRBD1 (6 bases). Trimming removed 5 bases at V and 7 bases at J, with 20 bases between. Germline loops: CDR1 MNHNS, CDR2 SASEGT. The CDR3 is 16 residues long. DNA of the CDR3: TGTGCCAGCAGTCCCCTGGGCGGGGGGCGAGGTGAAAAACTGTTTTTT. Its translation: CASSPLGGGRGEKLFF.

This clonotype was picked up a small number of times. CDR3 nucleotides: TGTGCCAGCAGTCCGCTAGGGCCTGGGCGACAAGAGACCCAGTACTTC. It codes for CASSPLGPGRQETQYF. V is TRBV28 and J is TRBJ2-5; D uncertain. V was clipped by 5 bases and J by 2 bases, with 18 bases between them. CDR1 is MDHEN and CDR2 is SYDVKM in the germline V gene. This CDR3 comprises 16 residues.

The V call is TRBV7-2, the J call TRBJ2-4; no firm D call. The CDR3 extends over 13 amino acids. Germline V gene sequence: CDR1 SGHTA, CDR2 FQGNSA. The V and J ends lost 5 bases and 8 bases respectively, with 13 bases between them. The CDR3 DNA reads TGTGCCAGCAGCGGGCGGTCCGGAGACATTCAGTACTTC. Translation: CASSGRSGDIQYF.

This clonotype has ten or more counts. The chain couples TRBV5-1 to TRBJ1-1, with D possibly matching TRBD1 (5 bases). The CDR3 length is 12 residues. V was trimmed by 1 base and J by 5 bases, leaving 6 bases between them. Germline V gene data show CDR1 as SGHRS and CDR2 as YFSETQ. CDR3 DNA sequence: TGCGCCAGCAGCTTGAAGGGGACTGAAGCTTTCTTT. It encodes CASSLKGTEAFF.

This clonotype was seen more than once but under ten times. CDR3 loop: CASSGRAGIDEQFF. CDR3 nucleotides: TGTGCCAGCAGTGGGCGGGCCGGCATCGATGAGCAGTTCTTC. This chain links TRBV2 with TRBJ2-1; weak D call: TRBD2 (5 bases). The germline V gene encodes CDR1 SNHLY and CDR2 FYNNEI. Trimming removed 4 bases at V and 8 bases at J, with 15 bases between. This CDR3 contains 14 residues.

The CDR3 region has the DNA TGTGCCAGCAGCTTAAACAGACAGGGACTCATGAACACTGAAGCTTTCTTT. Translated, it gives CASSLNRQGLMNTEAFF. This chain connects TRBV11-2 to TRBJ1-1; 7 positions match TRBD1. V shed 2 bases, J shed 0 bases, and the junction held 9 bases outside the gene matches. The CDR3 spans 17 residues. The germline gives CDR1 SGHAT, CDR2 FQNNGV.

This clonotype showed up just a few times. The chain uses TRBV12-3 or TRBV12-4 and TRBJ2-7; TRBD2 is a possible D gene (5 bases). CDR3 length: 14 residues. V was trimmed by 6 bases and J by 7 bases, leaving 19 bases between them. CDR3 sequence: CASSLAELVREQYF. In DNA form, the CDR3 reads TGTGCCAGCAGCCTCGCGGAACTAGTGAGGGAGCAGTACTTC.

This clonotype occurred a few times. The genes are TRBV3-1 and TRBJ2-3; 7 nucleotides agree with TRBD2. From germline, CDR1 is LGHDT and CDR2 YNNKEL (reference sequence). This CDR3 has 15 amino acids. The V and J ends lost 6 bases and 0 bases, in that order; junction bases with no gene match: 6. CDR3 DNA sequence: TGTGCCAGCAGTCCCCAGCGGGGAAGCACAGATACGCAGTATTTT. Protein sequence: CASSPQRGSTDTQYF.